This TCR beta chain was retrieved from a study of T cells after yellow fever vaccination. Germline V gene lookup returns CDR1 MNHEY and CDR2 SMNVEV (reference sequence). This CDR3 is 14 amino acids long. V trimming: 4 bases; J trimming: 10 bases; junction bases outside the gene matches: 5. Each CDR3 protein is one row after TCRdb ran MiXCR on the 5' RACE reads. Here the sample spans tens of thousands of distinct CDR3 sequences, around 6.5% being singletons. This receptor was obtained from a young man who received the YFV17D yellow fever vaccine. J is TRBJ1-6 and V is TRBV27; 9 bases are a match to TRBD1. The material sequenced was CD8+ T cells sorted from PBMCs, taken more than 4 days after the first yellow fever vaccination. The CDR3 sequence is CASSYGTGHSPLHF. CDR3 bases: TGTGCCAGCAGTTATGGGACAGGGCACTCACCCCTCCACTTT.